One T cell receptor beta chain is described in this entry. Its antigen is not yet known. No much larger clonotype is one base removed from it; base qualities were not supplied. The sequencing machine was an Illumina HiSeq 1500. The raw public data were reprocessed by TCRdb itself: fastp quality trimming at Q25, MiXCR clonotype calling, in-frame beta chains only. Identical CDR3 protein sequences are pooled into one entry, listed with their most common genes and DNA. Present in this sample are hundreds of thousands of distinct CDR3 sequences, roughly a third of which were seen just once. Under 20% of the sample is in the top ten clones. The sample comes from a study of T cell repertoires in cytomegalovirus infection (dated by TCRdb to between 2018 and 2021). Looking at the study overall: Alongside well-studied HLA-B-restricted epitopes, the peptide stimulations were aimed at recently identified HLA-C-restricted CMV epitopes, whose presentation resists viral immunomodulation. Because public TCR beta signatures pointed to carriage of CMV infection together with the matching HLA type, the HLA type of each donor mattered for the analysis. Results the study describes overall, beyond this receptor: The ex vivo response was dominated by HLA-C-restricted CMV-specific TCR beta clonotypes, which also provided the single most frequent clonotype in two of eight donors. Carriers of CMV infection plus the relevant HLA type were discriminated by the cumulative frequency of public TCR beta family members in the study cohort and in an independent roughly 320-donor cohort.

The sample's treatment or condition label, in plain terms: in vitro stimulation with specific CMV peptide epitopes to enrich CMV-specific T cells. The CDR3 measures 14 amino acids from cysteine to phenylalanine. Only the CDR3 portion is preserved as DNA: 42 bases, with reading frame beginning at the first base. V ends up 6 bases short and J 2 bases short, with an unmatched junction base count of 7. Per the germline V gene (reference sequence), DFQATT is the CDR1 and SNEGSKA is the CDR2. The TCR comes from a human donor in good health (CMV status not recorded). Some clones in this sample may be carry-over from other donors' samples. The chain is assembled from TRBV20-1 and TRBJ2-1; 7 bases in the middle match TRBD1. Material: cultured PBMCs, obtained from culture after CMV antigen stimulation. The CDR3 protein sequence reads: CSAIRDSAYNEQFF. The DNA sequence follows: TGCAGTGCAATCCGGGACAGCGCCTACAATGAGCAGTTCTTC.